These 31 T cell receptor beta chains were all obtained from the same sample, sequenced in a study of T cells in Graves' hyperthyroidism and ophthalmopathy. Regions amplified from RNA transcripts were the TCR beta CDR3 regions. Initially, a first-round RT-PCR of the TCR CDR3 employed the HTBI primer set. Using its own MiXCR run on the multiplex PCR reads, TCRdb lists one record per CDR3 protein. This table holds around 480,000 distinct CDR3 sequences, 13% to 15% found once. The material sequenced was blood. The receptors derive from a woman aged 18-29 years with Graves' hyperthyroidism.

This clonotype was detected many times. The gene calls are TRBV12-3 or TRBV12-4 and TRBJ1-1; D uncertain. The CDR3 runs to 12 residues. Trimming removed 2 bases from V and 5 bases from J, with 6 bases in between. CDR3 residues: CASSLLETEAFF. In nucleotides, the CDR3 is TGTGCCAGCAGTTTACTAGAGACTGAAGCTTTCTTT.

This clonotype was seen ten or more times. The rearrangement uses TRBV12-3 or TRBV12-4 and TRBJ1-2, with unresolved D. The CDR3 consists of 14 residues. The ends were cut back, 6 bases at V and 4 bases at J, with 15 bases in the middle. The CDR3 loop reads CASSPTGAIYGYTF. The CDR3 DNA follows: TGTGCCAGCAGCCCGACCGGAGCCATCTATGGCTACACCTTC.

This clonotype was counted ten times or more. This sequence joins TRBV19 and TRBJ1-4, with 9 bases aligning to TRBD1. The junction had 1 base not matched to a gene; V was cut back by 4 bases and J by 4 bases. CDR3 length: 14 amino acids. Germline values: CDR1 LNHDA, CDR2 SQIVND (reference sequence). Here the CDR3 reads CASSTDRGNEKLFF. In DNA, the CDR3 is TGTGCCAGTAGTACGGACAGGGGTAATGAAAAACTGTTTTTT.

There are many counts of this clonotype. The J gene is TRBJ2-1, the V gene TRBV19, with D maybe TRBD2 (6 bases). The germline V gene encodes CDR1 LNHDA and CDR2 SQIVND (reference sequence). V gave up 3 bases and J gave up 2 bases, with 11 bases separating them. This CDR3 region has 15 residues. CDR3 region: CASSIGIAAYNEQFF. CDR3 nucleotide sequence: TGTGCCAGTAGTATCGGGATAGCGGCCTACAATGAGCAGTTCTTC.

This clonotype was seen repeatedly, ten times or more. The CDR3 reads CASSNTQGIHGYTF. The DNA for the CDR3 is TGTGCCAGCAGTAACACCCAGGGGATCCATGGCTACACCTTC. This chain links TRBV27 with TRBJ1-2; perhaps TRBD1 as D (6 bases). Looked up from germline, CDR1 is MNHEY and CDR2 is SMNVEV (reference sequence). The CDR3 sequence is 14 residues long. V was shortened by 5 bases and J by 6 bases, with 16 bases between the two germline ends.

Ten or more counts support this clonotype. The CDR3, as DNA: TGTGCCAGCAGTTTAGAGGGGCCGGACTACGAGCAGTACTTC. Its translation: CASSLEGPDYEQYF. This sequence joins TRBV27 and TRBJ2-7; D might be TRBD1 or TRBD2, each matching 5 bases. V lost 2 bases and J 3 bases, leaving 11 bases between the germline ends. In germline, CDR1 is MNHEY, CDR2 SMNVEV (reference sequence). The CDR3 sequence is 14 residues long.

This clonotype was recorded at least ten times. Here the CDR3 reads CASQSGDIQYF. CDR3 nucleotides: TGCGCCAGCCAGTCGGGGGACATTCAGTACTTC. The chain employs TRBV5-1 and TRBJ2-4; tentatively, D is TRBD2 (6 bases). CDR1 is SGHRS, CDR2 YFSETQ, per germline. The CDR3 has 11 residues. Trimming removed 7 bases at V and 8 bases at J, with 10 bases between.

The chain recombines TRBV2 with TRBJ1-5; TRBD1 is a possible D gene (6 bases). The ends were cut back, 6 bases at V and 3 bases at J, with 12 bases in the middle. CDR3 length equals 14 residues. Germline CDR1 and CDR2: SNHLY and FYNNEI. This CDR3 reads CASSNRDFNQPQHF. CDR3 nucleotide sequence: TGTGCCAGCAGCAACAGGGATTTCAATCAGCCCCAGCATTTT.

The chain recombines TRBV15 with TRBJ2-1, with D possibly TRBD1 on 6 matching bases. CDR1 is LNHNV and CDR2 is YYDKDF in the germline V gene (reference sequence). The ends were cut back, 4 bases at V and 7 bases at J, with 8 bases in the middle. The CDR3 contains 12 residues. The CDR3 loop reads CATSTTGNEQFF. For the CDR3, the DNA is TGTGCCACCAGCACAACAGGGAATGAGCAGTTCTTC.

This clonotype was found many times. The chain joins TRBV19 to TRBJ2-5; D call uncertain. The CDR3 consists of 13 residues. V lost 5 bases and J 3 bases, leaving 10 bases between the germline ends. CDR1 is LNHDA and CDR2 is SQIVND in the germline V gene (reference sequence). In DNA form, the CDR3 reads TGTGCCAGTAGTCGGAACCAAAAAGAGACCCAGTACTTC. Residues: CASSRNQKETQYF. The variable domain in full, completed from reference TRBV19 and TRBJ2-5, reads DGGITQSPKYLFRKEGQNVTLSCEQNLNHDAMYWYRQDPGQGLRLIYYSQIVNDFQKGDIAEGYSVSREKKESFPLTVTSAQKNPTAFYLCASSRNQKETQYFGPGTRLLVL.

This clonotype was recorded many times. The rearrangement links TRBV19 to TRBJ1-4; D is ambiguous. This CDR3 has 12 residues. V was pared by 4 bases and J by 7 bases, with 7 bases between. Per germline, CDR1 LNHDA and CDR2 SQIVND (reference sequence). This chain's CDR3 is CASSNRVEKLFF. The CDR3 nucleotides are TGTGCCAGTAGTAATAGGGTTGAAAAACTGTTTTTT.

The chain recombines TRBV30 with TRBJ1-5; 8 bases agree with TRBD1. The CDR3 has 13 amino acids. The germline V gene has CDR1 GTSNPN and CDR2 SVGIG (reference sequence). Losses at the gene ends were 2 bases for V and 11 bases for J; bases not matched to a gene: 8. CDR3 bases: TGTGCCTGGAGTTTCGGCAGGGGGCAGACCCAGCATTTT. Amino acids: CAWSFGRGQTQHF.

Only a few counts were recorded for this clonotype. V gene TRBV4-1 combines with J gene TRBJ2-6, with 7 positions matching TRBD1. The CDR3 runs to 17 residues. The V gene's germline CDR1 is MGHRA and CDR2 YSYEKL. The V segment lost 4 bases and the J segment 1 base; nucleotides outside the gene matches: 7. For the CDR3, the DNA is TGCGCCAGCAGCCTCTTTCAACAGGGGTCTGGGGCCAACGTCCTGACTTTC. It encodes CASSLFQQGSGANVLTF.

The CDR3: CASSREQSNTEAFF. CDR3 bases: TGTGCCAGCTCCCGGGAACAGTCGAACACTGAAGCTTTCTTT. The V call is TRBV18, the J call TRBJ1-1; D call uncertain. CDR3 size: 14 residues. Germline V gives CDR1 KGHSH, CDR2 LQKENI. V was pared by 6 bases and J by 1 base, with 12 bases between.

This clonotype was seen at least ten times. The chain is built from TRBV12-3 or TRBV12-4 and TRBJ2-1; D may be TRBD1 or TRBD2 (6 bases each). V was trimmed by 6 bases and J by 4 bases, leaving 16 bases between them. This CDR3 comprises 15 residues. Here the CDR3 DNA reads TGTGCCAGCAGCCCTGGAGGGGGAAGGTACAATGAGCAGTTCTTC. It codes for CASSPGGGRYNEQFF.

This clonotype has at least ten counts. V gene TRBV12-3 or TRBV12-4 combines with J gene TRBJ1-2; D gene unclear. This CDR3 spans 13 amino acids. V lost 7 bases and J 2 bases, leaving 11 bases between the germline ends. The CDR3 spells CASIGRINYGYTF. In DNA, the CDR3 is TGTGCCAGCATCGGCAGGATCAACTATGGCTACACCTTC.

This clonotype was seen many times. The chain carries TRBV30 and TRBJ2-2, with TRBD1 matching 10 bases. V shed 4 bases and J 6 bases; nucleotides not matched to a gene: 5. Germline-derived CDR1 and CDR2 are GTSNPN and SVGIG (reference sequence). The CDR3 runs to 14 residues. CDR3 sequence: CAWMGQGWSGELFF. The DNA of the CDR3 is TGTGCCTGGATGGGACAGGGGTGGTCCGGGGAGCTGTTTTTT.

The rearrangement uses TRBV3-1 and TRBJ2-3, with 10 bases lining up with TRBD2. CDR3 length: 14 amino acids. Germline values: CDR1 LGHDT, CDR2 YNNKEL (reference sequence). Unmatched junction bases numbered 3, after V lost 3 bases and J lost 6 bases. The CDR3 sequence is CASSQSGGGDTQYF. In nucleotides, the CDR3 is TGTGCCAGCAGCCAGAGCGGGGGGGGGGATACGCAGTATTTT.

The chain links TRBV29-1 to TRBJ2-1; 8 nucleotides align to TRBD2. The CDR3 has 14 amino acids. The ends lost 4 bases at V and 6 bases at J; junction bases unmatched: 8. Germline V gives CDR1 SQVTM, CDR2 ANQGSEA. This CDR3 is CSVVTSGSVNEQFF. The CDR3 region has the DNA TGCAGCGTTGTGACCAGCGGGAGTGTCAATGAGCAGTTCTTC.

This clonotype occurred many times. The V gene is TRBV24-1, the J gene TRBJ2-6; D is unclear. The germline V and J ends were trimmed by 7 bases and 9 bases, with 12 bases remaining between them. Germline V gene data show CDR1 as KGHDR and CDR2 as SFDVKD. This CDR3 is built from 13 residues. The CDR3 reads CATRSEVDNVLTF. The CDR3 DNA follows: TGTGCCACCAGGAGCGAGGTCGACAACGTCCTGACTTTC.

This clonotype was seen only a few times. This rearrangement joins TRBV7-2 to TRBJ2-3, with 8 bases matching TRBD2. The ends lost 3 bases at V and 5 bases at J; junction bases unmatched: 4. The CDR3 extends over 14 amino acids. Looked up from germline, CDR1 is SGHTA and CDR2 is FQGNSA. CDR3 amino acids: CASSFGRAGDTQYF. The CDR3 DNA reads as TGTGCCAGCAGCTTCGGGAGGGCCGGAGATACGCAGTATTTT. The variable domain in full, with the rest retrieved from reference TRBV7-2 and TRBJ2-3, is GAGVSQSPSNKVTEKGKDVELRCDPISGHTALYWYRQSLGQGLEFLIYFQGNSAPDKSGLPSDRFSAERTGGSVSTLTIQRTQQEDSAVYLCASSFGRAGDTQYFGPGTRLTVL.

Turning to this clonotype: Possible read error: a much larger clone is one base away. For the CDR3, the DNA is TGTGCCATCAGTGGCAACTGGGGTGGTTATGGCTACACCTTC. This translates into CAISGNWGGYGYTF. V usage is TRBV6-2 or TRBV6-3 and J usage is TRBJ1-2; D is unresolved. This CDR3 region has 14 residues. Germline assignment: CDR1 MNHEY and CDR2 SVGEGT.

At least ten counts were recorded for this clonotype. The chain is built from TRBV12-5 and TRBJ2-1; D not certain. This CDR3 comprises 15 residues. Trimming stripped 2 bases from V and 1 base from J, with 9 bases between. The germline V gene encodes CDR1 LGHNT and CDR2 FRNRAP. CDR3 DNA sequence: TGTGCTAGTGGTTTGAGGGCTTCTTCCTACAATGAGCAGTTCTTC. It translates to CASGLRASSYNEQFF.

V is TRBV20-1 and J is TRBJ2-3; 9 bases map to TRBD1. Germline V gene sequence: CDR1 DFQATT, CDR2 SNEGSKA (reference sequence). The CDR3 length is 14 residues. With V trimmed by 1 base and J by 3 bases, 2 bases remained unmatched. CDR3 region: CSARAGTGTDTQYF. The DNA of the CDR3 is TGCAGTGCTAGAGCCGGGACAGGGACAGATACGCAGTATTTT.

This clonotype was seen repeatedly, ten times or more. This chain uses TRBV24-1 with TRBJ1-5, with D unclear. The CDR3 spans 15 residues. Trimming shortened V by 6 bases and J by 1 base, and 12 bases separated the two germline ends. Germline CDR1 reads KGHDR; CDR2 reads SFDVKD. CDR3 protein: CATSPGELSNQPQHF. The CDR3, as DNA: TGTGCCACCAGTCCTGGGGAATTGAGCAATCAGCCCCAGCATTTT.

This clonotype occurred many times. The chain employs TRBV20-1 and TRBJ1-1; maybe TRBD1 (6 bases). The V gene lost 3 bases and the J gene lost 3 bases, with 11 bases spanning the gap. CDR1 DFQATT and CDR2 SNEGSKA come from the germline V gene (reference sequence). The CDR3 consists of 13 residues. CDR3 in DNA: TGCAGTGCTAGGGACACAGGGTACACTGAAGCTTTCTTT. Translating it yields CSARDTGYTEAFF.

This clonotype was detected many times. The J gene is TRBJ2-7, the V gene TRBV27, with 11 bases identical to TRBD2. Germline V gene data show CDR1 as MNHEY and CDR2 as SMNVEV (reference sequence). V shed 0 bases and J 5 bases; nucleotides not matched to a gene: 15. The CDR3 sequence is 19 residues long. The CDR3 DNA reads TGTGCCAGCAGTTTATCAGTAGCGGGAGGGCCTTTCCTTGTGAACGAGCAGTACTTC. Translating it yields CASSLSVAGGPFLVNEQYF.

There are many counts of this clonotype. J is TRBJ2-2 and V is TRBV2, with D possibly TRBD2 on 5 matching bases. CDR1 is SNHLY and CDR2 is FYNNEI in the germline V gene. Trimming left V 3 bases short and J 0 bases short, with 8 bases between. The CDR3 covers 15 residues. CDR3 in DNA: TGTGCCAGCAGTGATCACGGGACGAACACCGGGGAGCTGTTTTTT. Amino acids: CASSDHGTNTGELFF.

The table lists this clonotype with a few counts. The rearrangement joins TRBV4-1 to TRBJ1-1; D is ambiguous. Between the trimmed V and J ends, which lost 0 bases and 3 bases, there was a span of 8 bases. Germline-derived CDR1 and CDR2 are MGHRA and YSYEKL. The CDR3 consists of 14 residues. CDR3 region: CASSQDDRYTEAFF. DNA of the CDR3: TGCGCCAGCAGCCAAGATGACCGATACACTGAAGCTTTCTTT.

This clonotype has ten or more counts. V and J are TRBV6-1 and TRBJ1-2; D is uncertain. This CDR3 is built from 15 residues. The V gene's germline CDR1 is MNHNS and CDR2 SASEGT. Trimming took 5 bases from V and 0 from J, leaving 13 bases between them. CDR3 in amino acids: CASSRVGPANYGYTF. The CDR3 coding sequence is TGTGCCAGCAGTCGTGTAGGGCCCGCTAACTATGGCTACACCTTC.

This clonotype came up a few times. V and J are TRBV4-1 and TRBJ2-3; 9 bases agree with TRBD2. Germline CDR1 and CDR2: MGHRA and YSYEKL. The V gene end was trimmed by 3 bases and the J gene end by 3 bases; junction bases not matched to a gene: 7. This CDR3 is 16 amino acids long. As DNA, the CDR3 is TGCGCCAGCAGCCAGGCGGGAGGGCCAAGAACAGATACGCAGTATTTT. Amino acids: CASSQAGGPRTDTQYF.